The 8 T cell receptor beta chains presented below share a single source sample, sequenced in a study of blood T cell repertoires in COVID-19. Here immunoSEQ multiplex PCR was the method, and the copy in TCRdb shows in-frame clones only, minus some. The repertoire has hundreds of thousands of clones, 80% of them found once; the top ten carry 6.5% to 8.5%. The sample consisted of PBMCs or T cells enriched from blood (not recorded which). These receptors were collected from a woman in her thirties or forties with acute COVID-19.

The chain links TRBV14 to TRBJ1-1; unclear D gene. The CDR3 consists of 14 residues. Germline CDR1 reads SGHDN; CDR2 reads FVKESK. Trimming removed 0 bases from V and 0 bases from J, with 5 bases in between. Written as DNA, the CDR3 is TGTGCCAGCAGCCAAGAGCCGGTGAACACTGAAGCTTTCTTT. It translates to CASSQEPVNTEAFF.

This clone occurred many times. V and J are TRBV3-1 (or the pseudogene TRBV3-2) and TRBJ2-1, with 9 bases lining up with TRBD2. The CDR3 has 13 amino acids. V shed 0 bases, J shed 16 bases, and the junction held 7 bases outside the gene matches. Germline V gene sequence: CDR1 LGHDT, CDR2 YNNKEL (reference sequence). Written as DNA, the CDR3 is TGTGCCAGCAGCCAAGATAGGGCTAGCGGGATCTTCTTC. Residues: CASSQDRASGIFF.

The CDR3 DNA sequence: TGTGCCAGCAGCGCACCGGGACAGGGGGACAATGAGCAGTTCTTC. Translation: CASSAPGQGDNEQFF. The V gene is TRBV9, the J gene TRBJ2-1, with 11 nucleotides matching TRBD1. The V gene end was trimmed by 3 bases and the J gene end by 5 bases; junction bases not matched to a gene: 4. This CDR3 comprises 15 residues. Germline-derived CDR1 and CDR2 are SGDLS and YYNGEE.

The J gene is TRBJ1-5, the V gene TRBV30, with a weak D call TRBD1 (6 bases). Germline V lookup: CDR1 GTSNPN, CDR2 SVGIG (reference sequence). V was trimmed by 3 bases and J by 3 bases, leaving 15 bases between them. The CDR3 runs 15 residues. The CDR3 protein is CAWSRTAGVNQPQHF. The CDR3 DNA is TGTGCCTGGAGCAGAACGGCAGGGGTCAATCAGCCCCAGCATTTT. Filled out from reference TRBV30 and TRBJ1-5, the complete variable domain reads SQTIHQWPATLVQPVGSPLSLECTVEGTSNPNLYWYRQAAGRGLQLLFYSVGIGQISSEVPQNLSASRPQDRQFILSSKKLLLSDSGFYLCAWSRTAGVNQPQHFGDGTRLSIL.

J is TRBJ1-6 and V is TRBV5-1; D call uncertain. V was shortened by 0 bases and J by 3 bases, with 10 bases between the two germline ends. This CDR3 is 16 amino acids long. Germline loops: CDR1 SGHRS, CDR2 YFSETQ. The CDR3 bases are TGCGCCAGCAGCTTGGATGAGACAAGCTATAATTCACCCCTCCACTTT. Translation gives CASSLDETSYNSPLHF.

The chain links TRBV9 to TRBJ2-6; 10 bases are shared with TRBD1. Germline CDR1 SGDLS, CDR2 YYNGEE. The CDR3 sequence is 16 residues long. The junction had 6 bases not matched to a gene; V was cut back by 7 bases and J by 2 bases. DNA for the CDR3: TGTGCCAGCGGGACAGGGGCGAACCCTGGGGCCAACGTCCTGACTTTC. Its translation: CASGTGANPGANVLTF.

The chain uses TRBV28 and TRBJ1-1; a possible D gene is TRBD1 (6 bases). The V end was cut by 6 bases, the J end by 4 bases, with 9 bases between. The CDR3 covers 12 residues. CDR1 is MDHEN and CDR2 is SYDVKM in the germline V gene. CDR3: CASRSGATEAFF. In nucleotides, the CDR3 is TGTGCCAGCAGATCAGGGGCCACTGAAGCTTTCTTT.

This rearrangement joins TRBV21-1 to TRBJ1-4. TRBV21-1 is a pseudogene segment. The CDR3 spans 12 residues. Here the CDR3 reads CASSKSPEHSFF. CDR3 bases: TGTGCCAGCAGCAAATCTCCGGAGCACTCGTTTTTT.